The 11 T cell receptor beta chains given below trace back to one sample, sequenced in a study of shared clonotypes between healthy human individuals. Measured with immunoSEQ multiplex PCR; TCRdb has only the in-frame clones, and not every one. This table holds a few million clones, approximately 95% found once. Sequencing input: naive CD4+ T cells from PBMCs. Subset indicated: CD45RA+ positively selected. These TCRs come from a man between 18 and 35 years old in good health. Some clones in this sample may be carry-over from other donors' samples.

V gene TRBV7-3 combines with J gene TRBJ2-1; the D call may be TRBD1 or TRBD2 (5 bases each). CDR3 length: 16 amino acids. The V gene's germline CDR1 is SGHTA and CDR2 FQGTGA. The germline V and J ends were trimmed by 4 bases and 5 bases, with 18 bases remaining between them. The CDR3 bases are TGTGCCAGCAGCTCGACTACCTCGGGACCAAACAATGAGCAGTTCTTC. This gives the protein CASSSTTSGPNNEQFF.

The CDR3 bases are TGTGCCAGTAGTCCCAGGGTTGGATCTGGAAACACCATATATTTT. It specifies CASSPRVGSGNTIYF. The V gene is TRBV19, the J gene TRBJ1-3, with D possibly matching TRBD1 (5 bases). Germline assignment: CDR1 LNHDA and CDR2 SQIVND (reference sequence). CDR3 length equals 15 residues. With 5 bases removed from V and 1 base from J, the gap between germline ends came to 12 bases.

The genes are TRBV10-1 and TRBJ1-3; weak D call: TRBD1 (5 bases). V was pared by 3 bases and J by 2 bases, with 11 bases between. Germline loops: CDR1 WNHNN, CDR2 SYGVQD (reference sequence). The CDR3 covers 15 residues. Here the CDR3 reads CASSDGTAAGNTIYF. DNA for the CDR3: TGCGCCAGCAGTGACGGGACTGCAGCTGGAAACACCATATATTTT.

Notes on this clone: Other DNA sequences of this sample code for an identical CDR3. The chain links TRBV28 to TRBJ1-1; maybe TRBD1 (6 bases). Germline V gene data show CDR1 as MDHEN and CDR2 as SYDVKM. Trimming removed 2 bases from V and 4 bases from J, with 14 bases in between. The CDR3 contains 15 residues. CDR3 sequence (DNA): TGTGCCAGCAGTTTAGGGGGGGCGGGTGGCACTGAAGCTTTCTTT. It encodes CASSLGGAGGTEAFF.

The chain joins TRBV6-4 to TRBJ2-2; TRBD2 is a possible D gene (6 bases). V dropped 8 bases and J dropped 4 bases, with 14 bases sitting between them. The CDR3 has 14 residues. CDR1 is MRHNA and CDR2 is SNTAGT in the germline V gene. The CDR3 DNA follows: TGTGCCAGCTCGCTAGCGAGAACCACCGGGGAGCTGTTTTTT. Translation gives CASSLARTTGELFF.

The chain combines TRBV7-8 with TRBJ2-1; D is uncertain. This CDR3 has 16 amino acids. V lost 0 bases and J 9 bases, leaving 18 bases between the germline ends. Germline V CDR1 and CDR2: SGHVS, FQNEAQ. CDR3 nucleotides: TGTGCCAGCAGCTTAGCGTTAGAGGTCCCCTTCCGTGAGCAGTTCTTC. Its translation is CASSLALEVPFREQFF. Filled out from reference TRBV7-8 and TRBJ2-1, the complete variable domain reads GAGVSQSPRYKVAKRGQDVALRCDPISGHVSLFWYQQALGQGPEFLTYFQNEAQLDKSGLPSDRFFAERPEGSVSTLKIQRTQQEDSAVYLCASSLALEVPFREQFFGPGTRLTVL.

The chain joins TRBV28 to TRBJ2-3; 9 nucleotides align to TRBD1. Looked up from germline, CDR1 is MDHEN and CDR2 is SYDVKM. The V segment lost 6 bases and the J segment 2 bases; nucleotides outside the gene matches: 6. This CDR3 has 15 amino acids. DNA for the CDR3: TGTGCCAGCAGCGAAACAGGGGGCATCACAGATACGCAGTATTTT. Translated: CASSETGGITDTQYF.

The genes are TRBV7-9 and TRBJ2-2; 9 nucleotides align to TRBD1. The germline V gene has CDR1 SEHNR and CDR2 FQNEAQ (reference sequence). CDR3 size: 15 residues. V lost 5 bases to trimming and J lost 6 bases; unmatched junction nucleotides: 7. CDR3 in DNA: TGTGCCAGCAGCGCACAGGGGGCAAAGGCCGGGGAGCTGTTTTTT. Protein sequence: CASSAQGAKAGELFF.

The chain combines TRBV11-2 with TRBJ2-7; 7 bases map to TRBD2. This CDR3 comprises 16 residues. The V and J ends lost 0 bases and 0 bases, in that order; junction bases with no gene match: 5. Germline CDR1 and CDR2: SGHAT and FQNNGV. In nucleotides, the CDR3 is TGTGCCAGCAGCTTAGAAGCGGGGACCCTCTCCTACGAGCAGTACTTC. Its protein is CASSLEAGTLSYEQYF.

The table lists this clone with a count of one. The chain links TRBV19 to TRBJ2-1; 8 nucleotides align to TRBD2. Germline values: CDR1 LNHDA, CDR2 SQIVND (reference sequence). The CDR3 runs 17 residues. With V trimmed by 10 bases and J by 6 bases, 20 bases remained unmatched. The CDR3 is CATHGRFGGLVSNEQFF. As DNA, the CDR3 is TGTGCCACACACGGCCGGTTTGGGGGACTAGTGTCCAATGAGCAGTTCTTC.

The V call is TRBV5-1, the J call TRBJ2-5, with D possibly being TRBD1 or TRBD2 (5 bases each). The CDR3 spans 12 residues. The V and J ends lost 7 bases and 5 bases respectively, with 12 bases between them. From germline, CDR1 is SGHRS and CDR2 YFSETQ. The CDR3 is CASGRGDETQYF. The CDR3 nucleotides read TGCGCCAGCGGAAGGGGAGATGAGACCCAGTACTTC.